The present T cell receptor (beta chain) was sequenced within a study of blood T cell repertoires in COVID-19. About the research overall: Samples came from the United States, Italy and Spain, spanning acute and convalescent COVID-19.

TCRdb's copy holds only in-frame clones and misses some; the assay was immunoSEQ multiplex PCR. The sample consists of a few hundred thousand clones, approximately 77% of them appearing once. CDR1 is MNHEY and CDR2 is SMNVEV in the germline V gene (reference sequence). This CDR3 contains 16 residues. The V segment lost 0 bases and the J segment 3 bases; nucleotides outside the gene matches: 6. This TCR derives from a human donor with acute or convalescent COVID-19. The donor label of this sample is uncertain. Sequencing used peripheral blood. V gene TRBV27 combines with J gene TRBJ2-7; 9 nucleotides align to TRBD1. CDR3 amino acids: CASSLSSPGQGYEQYF. DNA of the CDR3: TGTGCCAGCAGTTTATCCTCCCCGGGACAGGGCTACGAGCAGTACTTC.